The clone carrying this T cell receptor (beta chain) has only one observation. This CDR3 is 16 amino acids long. V shed 4 bases and J shed 7 bases, with 21 bases lying between them. CDR1 is SGHRS, CDR2 YFSETQ, per germline. Using immunoSEQ multiplex PCR, the repertoire was profiled, and TCRdb retains in-frame clones only, with some absent. The sample records approximately 75,000 clones, about 93% being singletons. These data belong to a study of blood T cell repertoires in COVID-19. Across the whole study: T cells, B-cell-depleted T cells, or PBMCs provided the cDNA or gDNA that served as material.

The TCR sequence derives from a human donor in a cohort sampled during active COVID-19. The sample consisted of peripheral blood. V and J are TRBV5-1 and TRBJ1-5, with D unclear. The CDR3 region is CASSGDLPSGRQPQHF. The CDR3 DNA follows: TGCGCCAGCAGCGGAGACCTTCCCAGTGGGAGGCAGCCCCAGCATTTT.